A selection of T cell receptor beta chains follows, all from one sample in a study of beta chain features in type 1 diabetes. TCRdb's table, derived via immunoSEQ multiplex PCR, lists solely in-frame clones and lacks some. In the table there are more than 120,000 clones, roughly a tenth of which are singletons. Sample: naive CD4+ T cells from blood. These receptor sequences come from a man aged 18 to 29 in good health. CDR3s include the opening cysteine and the closing phenylalanine or tryptophan. Fields, in order: V gene, clone size, J gene, D gene, CDR3 protein. A D gene is named only where the DNA matches it firmly. The listing skips clone size in some rows; elsewhere it reads once, few, many or a size class.

TRBV7-3	many	TRBJ2-1	TRBD2	CASSFGTINEQFF
TRBV6-1	few	TRBJ1-5	NA	CASSSYSGNQPQHF
TRBV4-2	many	TRBJ1-6	NA	CASSRDGYNSPLHF
TRBV27	few	TRBJ2-7	NA	CASSYTRSPGSSYEQYF
TRBV28	few	TRBJ2-7	NA	CASSLSPRLAYEQYF
TRBV9	NA	TRBJ1-2	NA	CASSQRTVMTEKAF
TRBV7-2	few	TRBJ2-6	NA	CASSLVESGANVLTF
TRBV20-1	many	TRBJ2-5	TRBD2	CSASVGEGQYF
TRBV18	few	TRBJ2-3	NA	CASSSGQGGTDTQYF
TRBV6-6	few	TRBJ1-2	TRBD1	CASKPRTGGDPNGYTF
TRBV19	NA	TRBJ2-1	TRBD1	CASSMDRVYNEQFF
TRBV7-2	NA	TRBJ2-4	TRBD2	CASSPKGLAGGKNIQYF
TRBV11-2	few	NA	TRBD2	CASSWTSGGVYEQYF
TRBV19	many	TRBJ2-7	NA	CASRRTPSYEQYF
TRBV4-1	NA	TRBJ2-7	TRBD2	CASRRVGGAGGEQYF
TRBV14	few	TRBJ2-1	TRBD2	CASSQRLAGGLNYNEQFF
TRBV7-2	NA	TRBJ2-5	TRBD1	CASSLLTGQGKETQYF
TRBV7-9	NA	TRBJ2-3	TRBD1	CASSLVGTVADTQYF
TRBV5-1	few	TRBJ2-1	NA	CASSLGGGNYNEQFF
TRBV29-1	NA	TRBJ2-7	TRBD2	CSVELSGGGSYEQYF
TRBV7-9	many	TRBJ2-7	TRBD2	CASTVGLAGSPYEQYF
TRBV11-3	NA	TRBJ2-7	TRBD2	CASSLDGGAGGEQYF
TRBV6-5	few	TRBJ2-3	NA	CASWEASPSTDTQYF
TRBV11-2	few	TRBJ1-2	TRBD1	CASRRPGQGGYGYTF
TRBV4-2	few	TRBJ1-6	NA	CASSQDRGGTYNSPLHF
TRBV2	few	TRBJ2-1	NA	CASKAGPGEQFF
TRBV10-1	NA	TRBJ2-1	TRBD2	CASALTGGPYNEQFF
TRBV30	NA	TRBJ1-5	NA	CAWTGEGGNQPQHF
TRBV7-9	many	TRBJ2-7	TRBD1	CASSLDRAEQYF
TRBV21-1	few	TRBJ2-3	NA	CASSKGDRATDTQYF
TRBV6-1	NA	TRBJ2-7	NA	CASKRAADSSYEQYF
TRBV9	few	TRBJ2-2	NA	CASSRRGYTGELFF
TRBV7-3	NA	TRBJ2-2	NA	CASSLTDYRSNTGELFF
TRBV19	few	TRBJ1-2	TRBD1	CASSTRGQGDGYTF
TRBV4-2	few	TRBJ2-2	NA	CASSQDSSTGELFF
TRBV7-2	NA	TRBJ1-4	NA	CASSLASGLDEKLFF
TRBV10-2	NA	TRBJ2-5	NA	CASSQDGITQETQYF
TRBV28	NA	TRBJ2-2	NA	CASSFQGSNTGELFF
TRBV7-3	few	TRBJ2-1	NA	CASSPRVGSVDEQFF
TRBV7-3	NA	TRBJ2-1	NA	CASSLYQAYYNEQFF
TRBV7-3	few	TRBJ2-2	NA	CASSSVNTGELFF
TRBV6-5	few	TRBJ1-5	TRBD1	CASSALAGGYQPQHF
TRBV5-1	NA	TRBJ2-1	TRBD2	CASSLGVAGGPSYNEQFF
TRBV7-9	NA	TRBJ1-2	TRBD1	CASSPGQGKSGYTF
TRBV5-4	NA	TRBJ2-7	TRBD1	CASSVGQGQTYEQYF
TRBV11-2	NA	TRBJ1-2	TRBD1	CASSLGQPPTYGYTF
TRBV9	NA	TRBJ2-5	NA	CASSVGGDSGKTQYF
TRBV5-1	few	TRBJ1-2	NA	CASSLWAGYGYTF
TRBV7-2	NA	TRBJ1-5	TRBD1	CASSPDRGNQPQHF
TRBV7-9	NA	TRBJ1-5	NA	CASSLESDSNQPQHF
TRBV19	few	TRBJ1-5	NA	CASSGWRYSNQPQHF
TRBV28	NA	TRBJ2-7	TRBD1	CASSYTGTGTYEQYF
TRBV2	many	TRBJ2-7	NA	CASKSDRSSYEQYF
TRBV6-5	few	TRBJ1-3	NA	CASHGKSSGNTIYF
TRBV4-3	NA	TRBJ2-3	NA	CASSQGPQGVDTQYF
TRBV30	few	TRBJ1-6	NA	CAWSATTGGYSPLHF
TRBV5-1	NA	TRBJ2-5	NA	CASSWGGTQETQYF
TRBV28	few	TRBJ2-7	NA	CASRGGAGLSGYEQYF
TRBV25-1	NA	TRBJ2-3	TRBD1	CASRRQGRTDTQYF
TRBV5-1	NA	TRBJ2-5	TRBD2	CASGPLAGVEETQYF